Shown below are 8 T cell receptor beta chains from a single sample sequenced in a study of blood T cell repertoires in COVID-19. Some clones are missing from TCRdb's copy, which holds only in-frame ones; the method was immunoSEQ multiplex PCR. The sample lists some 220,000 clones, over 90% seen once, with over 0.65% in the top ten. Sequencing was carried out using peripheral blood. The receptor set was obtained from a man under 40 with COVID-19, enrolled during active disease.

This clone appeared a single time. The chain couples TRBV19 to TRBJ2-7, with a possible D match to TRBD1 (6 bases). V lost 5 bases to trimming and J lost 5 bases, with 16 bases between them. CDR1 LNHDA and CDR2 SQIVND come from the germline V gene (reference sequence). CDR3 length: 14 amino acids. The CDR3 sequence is CASSAQGLVDEQYF. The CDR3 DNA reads TGTGCCAGTAGTGCACAGGGTTTGGTGGACGAGCAGTACTTC.

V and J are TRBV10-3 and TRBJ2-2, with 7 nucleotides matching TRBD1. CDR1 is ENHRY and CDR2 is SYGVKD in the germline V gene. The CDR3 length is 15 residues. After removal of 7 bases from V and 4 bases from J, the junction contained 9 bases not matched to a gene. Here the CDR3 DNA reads TGTGCCATCAACCCGACAGGGCTGGGCACCGGGGAGCTGTTTTTT. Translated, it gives CAINPTGLGTGELFF.

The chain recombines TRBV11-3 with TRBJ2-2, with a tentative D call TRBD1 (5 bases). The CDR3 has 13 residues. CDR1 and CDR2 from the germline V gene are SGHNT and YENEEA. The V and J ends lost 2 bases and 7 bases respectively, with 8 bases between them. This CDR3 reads CASSLRGYGELFF. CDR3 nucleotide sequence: TGTGCCAGCAGCTTAAGGGGTTACGGGGAGCTGTTTTTT. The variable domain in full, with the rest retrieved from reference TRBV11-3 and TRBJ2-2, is EAGVVQSPRYKIIEKKQPVAFWCNPISGHNTLYWYLQNLGQGPELLIRYENEEAVDDSQLPKDRFSAERLKGVDSTLKIQPAELGDSAVYLCASSLRGYGELFFGEGSRLTVL.

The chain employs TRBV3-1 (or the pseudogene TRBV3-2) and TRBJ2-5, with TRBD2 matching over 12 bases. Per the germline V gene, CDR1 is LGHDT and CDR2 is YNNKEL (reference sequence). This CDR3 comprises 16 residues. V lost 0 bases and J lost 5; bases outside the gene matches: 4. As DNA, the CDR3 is TGTGCCAGCAGCCAAGAGTCGCTAGCGGGGGGGGAGACCCAGTACTTC. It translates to CASSQESLAGGETQYF.

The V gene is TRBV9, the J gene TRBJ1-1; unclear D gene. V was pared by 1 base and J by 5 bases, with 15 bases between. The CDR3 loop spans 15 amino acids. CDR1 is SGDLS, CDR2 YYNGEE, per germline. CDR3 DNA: TGTGCCAGCAGCGTATTCGGGGAGGTCGGAACTGAAGCTTTCTTT. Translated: CASSVFGEVGTEAFF.

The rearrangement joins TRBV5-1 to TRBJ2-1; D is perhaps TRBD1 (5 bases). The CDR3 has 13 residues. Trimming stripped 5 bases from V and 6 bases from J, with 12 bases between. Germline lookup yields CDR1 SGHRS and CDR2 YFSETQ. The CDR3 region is CASRGDSPNEQFF. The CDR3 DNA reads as TGCGCCAGCAGGGGTGACAGTCCCAATGAGCAGTTCTTC.

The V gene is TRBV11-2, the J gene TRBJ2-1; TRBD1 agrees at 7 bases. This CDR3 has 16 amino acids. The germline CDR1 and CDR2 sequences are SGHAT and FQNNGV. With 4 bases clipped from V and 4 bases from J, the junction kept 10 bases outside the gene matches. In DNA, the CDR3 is TGTGCCAGCAGCTCAAACAGGGGTAGTAATTACAATGAGCAGTTCTTC. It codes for CASSSNRGSNYNEQFF. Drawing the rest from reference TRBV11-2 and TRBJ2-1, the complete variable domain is EAGVAQSPRYKIIEKRQSVAFWCNPISGHATLYWYQQILGQGPKLLIQFQNNGVVDDSQLPKDRFSAERLKGVDSTLKIQPAKLEDSAVYLCASSSNRGSNYNEQFFGPGTRLTVL.

The CDR3 reads CASSFGLTDTQYF. CDR3 nucleotide sequence: TGTGCCAGCAGTTTCGGACTTACAGATACGCAGTATTTT. The chain carries TRBV12-3 or TRBV12-4 and TRBJ2-3, with a tentative D call TRBD2 (5 bases). The CDR3 has 13 residues. The V end was cut by 3 bases, the J end by 3 bases, with 7 bases between.